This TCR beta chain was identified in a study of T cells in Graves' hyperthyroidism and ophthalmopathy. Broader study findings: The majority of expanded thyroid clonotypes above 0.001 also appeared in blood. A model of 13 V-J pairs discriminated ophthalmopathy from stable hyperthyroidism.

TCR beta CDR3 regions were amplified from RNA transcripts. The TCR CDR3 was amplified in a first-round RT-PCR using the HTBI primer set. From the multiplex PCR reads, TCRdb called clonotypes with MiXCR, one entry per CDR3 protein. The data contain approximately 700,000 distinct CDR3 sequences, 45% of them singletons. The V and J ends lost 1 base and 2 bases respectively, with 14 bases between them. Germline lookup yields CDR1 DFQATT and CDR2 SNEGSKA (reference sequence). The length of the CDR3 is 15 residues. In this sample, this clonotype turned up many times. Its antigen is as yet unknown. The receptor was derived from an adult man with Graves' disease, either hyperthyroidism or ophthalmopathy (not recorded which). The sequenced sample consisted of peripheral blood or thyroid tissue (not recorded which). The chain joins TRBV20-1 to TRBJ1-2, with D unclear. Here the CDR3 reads CSARGYADVNYGYTF. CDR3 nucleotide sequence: TGCAGTGCTAGAGGATACGCAGACGTAAACTATGGCTACACCTTC.